Here is one T cell receptor beta chain with its context. The antigen this receptor binds is unknown. There are no base qualities to consult, and no much larger clone falls within one base. The record originates from a study of T cells after yellow fever vaccination (dated by TCRdb to between 2018 and 2021). Study-wide context: The SMART-Seq v4 Ultra Low Input RNA kit was used to prepare libraries from fractions with low cell numbers. The cohort comprised two healthy male donors, one aged 18 to 29 and one aged 30 to 40 years. Bulk TCR alpha and beta repertoires were sequenced longitudinally to track T-cell clones before and after primary and booster YFV17D yellow fever vaccination. Blood was collected at multiple timepoints before and after primary and secondary immunization, and bulk PBMC replicates and cell subsets were isolated.

The junction shows trimming of 0 bases on V and 4 bases on J, and the gene matches do not reach 3 bases of it. The CDR3 has 14 amino acids, counting the end cysteine and phenylalanine. Here the CDR3 DNA is all that survives: 42 bases in frame from base 1. Via the germline V gene, CDR1 is SGHDT and CDR2 YYEEEE. General conclusions and limits of the study: The study included only a couple of donors, which limits how far the findings can be generalized. After the booster, most clones that had expanded after primary vaccination were detected again (roughly 95% of CD4 and around 88% of CD8), suggesting broad maintenance of memory. A small fraction of clonotypes showed up in both the CD4 and CD8 compartments, probably as a result of convergent recombination. Because abundant contaminating clonotypes from the bulk population could be contained in FACS-sorted repertoires, computational filtering was required. The secondary T-cell response was found to be weaker but faster than the primary response, with a peak reached on day 5 rather than on day 15.

The meaning of the sample's treatment or condition label: live attenuated yellow fever vaccine strain. At each blood-draw timepoint, two biological replicates of bulk PBMCs were obtained. A standard Ficoll-Paque protocol was used to isolate PBMCs from peripheral blood. RNA was extracted with TriZol from bulk PBMCs, CD4 and CD8 fractions, and dextramer-positive and dextramer-negative fractions. Synthesis of TCR cDNA relied on 5'RACE template switching, a step that introduced a universal primer site along with unique molecular identifiers. Priming of cDNA synthesis was performed from both the TCR alpha and TCR beta constant segments. Libraries were amplified in two PCR steps, with sample barcodes and sequencing adapters added in the second step. Sequencing of libraries was done on Illumina HiSeq 2500 (2x100 bp) or NovaSeq (2x150 bp). As for how the authors treated the data: MIGEC was used to demultiplex reads and collapse the reads into UMI consensus sequences, and MiXCR was used for V(D)J alignment. Vaccine-responding clonotypes were identified with edgeR using replicate PBMC samples, with FDR below 0.01 and a log2 fold change above 5 up to day 15 being required. Each bulk clonotype was labeled CD4 or CD8 based on which sequenced repertoire, CD4 or CD8, contained the clonotype at higher abundance. TCRdb reprocessed the public reads (quality trimming at Q25 with fastp, clone calling with MiXCR) and kept in-frame beta chains. For every CDR3 protein sequence, its rows merge into one entry that carries the most common genes and DNA. V and J calls and clone size were set by TCRdb, not the authors. Across this sample there are approximately 340,000 distinct CDR3 sequences, with 8.7% seen only once. Over 15% of the sample goes to the ten largest clones.

The material sequenced was PBMCs, taken on the day of the first yellow fever vaccination. The chain couples TRBV5-6 to TRBJ2-5; 7 bases in between match TRBD1. The origin of this receptor is a man aged 18 to 30 who received the YFV17D yellow fever vaccine. The CDR3 protein is CASSLVDRVETQYF. The base sequence is TGTGCCAGCAGCTTGGTTGACAGGGTAGAGACCCAGTACTTC.